This T cell receptor (beta chain) was identified during a study of blood T cell repertoires in COVID-19 (dated by TCRdb to 2018 to 2020). About the full investigation: The collaborator samples originated in the United States, Italy and Spain and spanned the acute and convalescent phases of COVID-19. The repertoires were made available in a free public database intended to serve as a resource for research on the immune response to SARS-CoV-2. Samples came from the ongoing ImmuneRACE study (first 160 participants) plus 1,254 subjects from 6 global collaborators. The prospective study material was composed of cDNA or gDNA derived from T cells, B-cell-depleted T cells, or PBMCs. Where available, HLA class I and class II types were taken from metadata supplied by the sample provider and were not determined by assay-based typing. Nearly every sample came with metadata listing a de-identified subject ID, COVID-19 status, age in years and sex. The dataset comprised deeply sampled blood TCRbeta repertoires from subjects exposed to, actively infected with, or recovered from COVID-19. The paper as a whole reports these results and caveats: The amount of clinical and demographic metadata varied by source and participant and was provided uncurated.

Concerning this clone itself: Its recognized antigen is unknown. No base quality information exists; no much larger clone differs at one position.

TCRbeta CDR3 regions were amplified from genomic DNA by means of the immunoSEQ Assay, a bias-controlled multiplex PCR. Per the original workflow: The number of nucleated cells in each sample was estimated by amplification of reference gene primers within the assay. To quantify the absolute abundance of each unique TCRbeta CDR3 rearrangement, sequence reads were collapsed and filtered. For each sample, productive Simpson clonality was calculated by taking the square root of Simpson's diversity index across productive rearrangements. Drawn from immuneACCESS, this table holds only the in-frame rearrangements with V and J called that TCRdb kept. Clones are partly lost; checked studies trace under half to an unresolved V gene and leave the rest unexplained. The DNA was the basis for D and trimming; V, J and clone size are from that table. This sample holds 300,000 to 400,000 clones; around 90% were observed only once. Together, the top ten hold 4% to 6% of the sample.

Participants in the prospective study were enrolled through a virtual design, were aged roughly 18 to 100 years, and lived in roughly 26 United States geographic areas. To assign participants to cohorts, the prospective study relied on clinical history that participants themselves reported in a screening survey and a study questionnaire. Recovered participants in ImmuneRACE Cohort 3 were defined as having two consecutive negative NP/OP PCR tests, clearance from a healthcare professional, or resolution of symptoms. In the prospective study, whole blood, serum and a nasopharyngeal or oropharyngeal swab were collected from each participant by mobile phlebotomists. Participants in the prospective study had the option to provide additional blood draws and questionnaires over an approximately 2-month period. Prospective study blood samples were shipped either frozen or at room temperature before DNA extraction.

The CDR3 runs 13 amino acids, cysteine and phenylalanine included. The kept DNA is CDR3 alone, 39 bases in frame from the first base. The germline V gene encodes CDR1 GTSNPN and CDR2 SVGIG (reference sequence). A distance of 6 bases separates the germline ends of V and J, which lose 0 bases and 4 bases respectively. Sequencing used PBMCs or T cells enriched from blood (not recorded which). The receptor's source is a man in his 60s who had recovered from COVID-19. The chain links TRBV30 with TRBJ2-2, with a weak D call of TRBD1 (6 bases match). The CDR3 loop reads CAWSVQGTGELFF. At the DNA level, the sequence is TGTGCCTGGAGTGTACAGGGCACCGGGGAGCTGTTTTTT.